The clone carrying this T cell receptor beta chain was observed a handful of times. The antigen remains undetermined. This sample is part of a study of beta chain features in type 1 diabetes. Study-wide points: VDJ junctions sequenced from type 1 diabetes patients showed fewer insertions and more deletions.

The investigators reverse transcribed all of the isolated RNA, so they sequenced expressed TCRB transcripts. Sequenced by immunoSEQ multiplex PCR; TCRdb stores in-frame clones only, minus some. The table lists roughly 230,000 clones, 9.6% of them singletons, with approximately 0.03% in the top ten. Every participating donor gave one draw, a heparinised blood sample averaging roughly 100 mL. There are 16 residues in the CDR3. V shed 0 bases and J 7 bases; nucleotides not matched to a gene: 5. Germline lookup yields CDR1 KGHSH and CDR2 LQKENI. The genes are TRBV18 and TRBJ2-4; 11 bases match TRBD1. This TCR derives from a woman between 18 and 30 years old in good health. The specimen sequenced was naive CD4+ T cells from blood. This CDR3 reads CASSPPSGQGGNIQYF. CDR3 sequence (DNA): TGTGCCAGCTCACCACCGTCGGGACAGGGGGGTAACATTCAGTACTTC.